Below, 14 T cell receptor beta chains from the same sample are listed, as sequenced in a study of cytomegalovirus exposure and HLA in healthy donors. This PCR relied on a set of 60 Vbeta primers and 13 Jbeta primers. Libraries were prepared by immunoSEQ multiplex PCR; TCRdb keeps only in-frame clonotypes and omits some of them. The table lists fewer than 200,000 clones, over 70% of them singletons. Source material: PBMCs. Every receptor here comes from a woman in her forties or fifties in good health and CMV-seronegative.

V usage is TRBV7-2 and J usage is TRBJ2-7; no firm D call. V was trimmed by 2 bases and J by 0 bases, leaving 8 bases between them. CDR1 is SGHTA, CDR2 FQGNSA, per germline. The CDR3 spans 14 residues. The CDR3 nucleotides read TGTGCCAGCAGCTTAAGCTTTAGCTCCTACGAGCAGTACTTC. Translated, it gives CASSLSFSSYEQYF.

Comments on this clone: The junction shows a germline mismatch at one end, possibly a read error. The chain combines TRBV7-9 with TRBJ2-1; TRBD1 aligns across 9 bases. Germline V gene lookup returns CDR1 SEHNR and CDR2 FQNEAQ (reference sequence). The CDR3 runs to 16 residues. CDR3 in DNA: TGTTCCAGCAGCTTAGCAGGGGGACAGGGCTACAATGAGCAGTTCTTC. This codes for CSSSLAGGQGYNEQFF.

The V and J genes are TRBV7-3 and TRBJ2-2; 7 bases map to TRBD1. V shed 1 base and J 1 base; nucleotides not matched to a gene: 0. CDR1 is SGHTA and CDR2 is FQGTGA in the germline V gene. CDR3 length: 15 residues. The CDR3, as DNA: TGTGCCAGCAGCTTAAACAGGGGGAACACCGGGGAGCTGTTTTTT. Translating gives CASSLNRGNTGELFF.

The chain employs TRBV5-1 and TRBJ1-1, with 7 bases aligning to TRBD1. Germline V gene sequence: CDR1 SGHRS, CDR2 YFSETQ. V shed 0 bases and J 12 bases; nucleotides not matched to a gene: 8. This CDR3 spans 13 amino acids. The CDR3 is CASSLGTGDETFF. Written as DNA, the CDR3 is TGCGCCAGCAGCTTGGGAACAGGGGACGAAACTTTCTTT.

The CDR3 loop is CSVGPGLAGVGYNEQFF. CDR3 nucleotide sequence: TGCAGCGTTGGCCCGGGACTAGCGGGAGTGGGTTACAATGAGCAGTTCTTC. The chain has TRBV29-1 and TRBJ2-1, with 14 bases that match TRBD2. This CDR3 spans 17 amino acids. J was trimmed by 4 bases and V by 4 bases; bases with no gene match: 9. CDR1 and CDR2 (germline): SQVTM, ANQGSEA.

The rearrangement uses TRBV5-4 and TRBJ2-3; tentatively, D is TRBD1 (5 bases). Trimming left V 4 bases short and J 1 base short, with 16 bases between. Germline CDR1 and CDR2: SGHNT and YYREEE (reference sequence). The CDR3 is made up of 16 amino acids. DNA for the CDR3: TGTGCCAGCAGCCCACCCCAGGGCGTGGGCACAGATACGCAGTATTTT. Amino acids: CASSPPQGVGTDTQYF.

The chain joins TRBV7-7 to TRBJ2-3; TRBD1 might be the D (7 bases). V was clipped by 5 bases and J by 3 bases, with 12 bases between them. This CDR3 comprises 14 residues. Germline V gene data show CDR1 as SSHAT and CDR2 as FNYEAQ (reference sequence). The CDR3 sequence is CASSRDSGTDTQYF. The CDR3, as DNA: TGTGCCAGCAGCCGGGACAGCGGGACAGATACGCAGTATTTT.

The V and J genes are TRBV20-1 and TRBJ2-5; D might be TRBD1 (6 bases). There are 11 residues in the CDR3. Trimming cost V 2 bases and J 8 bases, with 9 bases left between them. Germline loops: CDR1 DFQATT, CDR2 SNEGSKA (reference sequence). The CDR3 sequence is CSARQGITQYF. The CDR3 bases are TGCAGTGCTAGACAGGGGATAACCCAGTACTTC.

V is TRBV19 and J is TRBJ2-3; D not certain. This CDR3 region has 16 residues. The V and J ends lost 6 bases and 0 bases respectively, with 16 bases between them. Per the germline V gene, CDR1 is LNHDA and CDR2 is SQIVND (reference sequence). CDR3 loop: CASSSFRSLSTDTQYF. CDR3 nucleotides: TGTGCCAGTAGCTCCTTTCGGAGCCTAAGCACAGATACGCAGTATTTT.

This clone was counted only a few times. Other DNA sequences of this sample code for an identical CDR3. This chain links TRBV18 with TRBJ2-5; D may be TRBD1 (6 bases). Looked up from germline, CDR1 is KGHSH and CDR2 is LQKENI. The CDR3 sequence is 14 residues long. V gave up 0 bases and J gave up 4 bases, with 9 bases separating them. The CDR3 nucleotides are TGTGCCAGCTCACCACCCACAGGGCGAGAGACCCAGTACTTC. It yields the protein CASSPPTGRETQYF.

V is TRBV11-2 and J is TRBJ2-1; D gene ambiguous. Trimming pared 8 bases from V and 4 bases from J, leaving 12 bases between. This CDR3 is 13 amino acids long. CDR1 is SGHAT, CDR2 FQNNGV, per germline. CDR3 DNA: TGTGCCAGCGGTAGCACCAAATACAATGAGCAGTTCTTC. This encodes CASGSTKYNEQFF.

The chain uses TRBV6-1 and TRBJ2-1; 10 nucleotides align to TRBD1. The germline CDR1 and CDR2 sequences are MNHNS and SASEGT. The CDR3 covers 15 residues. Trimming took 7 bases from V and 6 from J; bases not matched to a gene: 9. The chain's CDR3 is CASNKPGQGSNEQFF. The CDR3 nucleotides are TGTGCCAGCAATAAACCGGGACAGGGGAGCAATGAGCAGTTCTTC.

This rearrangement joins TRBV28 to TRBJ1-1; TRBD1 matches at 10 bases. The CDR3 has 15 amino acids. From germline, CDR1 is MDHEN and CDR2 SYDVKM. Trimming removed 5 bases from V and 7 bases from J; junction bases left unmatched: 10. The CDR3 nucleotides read TGTGCCAGCAGTAGTATCGGGACAGGGGAATTTGAAGCTTTCTTT. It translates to CASSSIGTGEFEAFF.

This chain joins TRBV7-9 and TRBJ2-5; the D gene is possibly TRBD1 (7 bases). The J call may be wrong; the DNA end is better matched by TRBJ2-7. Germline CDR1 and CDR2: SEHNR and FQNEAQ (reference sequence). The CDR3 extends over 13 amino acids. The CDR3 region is CASTPQGGAEQYF. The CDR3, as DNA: TGTGCCAGCACCCCCCAGGGGGGCGCCGAGCAGTACTTC.